Included here is one T cell receptor (beta chain) sequence, with context. This record belongs to a study of cytomegalovirus exposure and HLA in healthy donors. Primers included in the PCR were 60 Vbeta and 13 Jbeta primers. In the original workflow: Roughly 81 million unique TCR beta chains, about 12 million shared, were counted in a later analysis. The protocol was immunoSEQ multiplex PCR, while the TCRdb copy is restricted to in-frame clones and leaves out a portion. That table furnishes V, J and clone size, whereas the DNA furnished D and trimming. The data show about 160,000 clones, roughly 76% seen once. The length of the CDR3 is 12 residues. Germline CDR1 is SNHLY and CDR2 is FYNNEI. The junction had 1 base not matched to a gene; V was cut back by 8 bases and J by 2 bases.

This sequence joins TRBV2 and TRBJ2-7; 9 bases are shared with TRBD2. Specimen: PBMCs. The TCR sequence derives from a woman aged 50 to 60 in good health and CMV-seronegative. CDR3 loop: CASGGGAYEQYF. In DNA form, the CDR3 reads TGTGCCAGCGGCGGGGGGGCCTACGAGCAGTACTTC.